This paragraph covers one TCR beta chain sequence. The record originates from a study of OX40 agonist ivuxolimab in advanced cancers. Whole-study context: The dose-escalation cohort was over 65% male, with a mean age of approximately 62 years, ranging roughly 23 to 90.

Germline values: CDR1 SGHAT, CDR2 FQNNGV. The CDR3 sequence is 17 residues long. The V segment lost 4 bases and the J segment 1 base; nucleotides outside the gene matches: 3. Libraries were prepared by immunoSEQ multiplex PCR; TCRdb keeps only in-frame clonotypes and omits some of them. The table lists tens of thousands of clones, approximately 84% of them singletons. The clonotype originates from an adult with an advanced solid tumor such as melanoma, head and neck, liver or kidney cancer. The chain is built from TRBV11-2 and TRBJ2-2, with 13 bases that match TRBD2. The specimen was CD4+ or CD8+ T cells sorted from blood, collected in a trial of the OX40 agonist ivuxolimab. This chain's CDR3 is CASSSRTSGRNTGELFF. CDR3 in DNA: TGTGCCAGCAGCTCCCGGACTAGCGGGAGGAACACCGGGGAGCTGTTTTTT.